The subject of this entry is one T cell receptor beta chain. This entry belongs to a study of blood T cell repertoires in COVID-19. TCRdb keeps only in-frame clones here, not all; method: immunoSEQ multiplex PCR. This table has about 120,000 clones, 60% to 85% appearing once. Germline CDR1 reads MNHEY; CDR2 reads SVGAGI. The CDR3 contains 12 residues. V gave up 6 bases and J gave up 7 bases, with 12 bases separating them. The sample was peripheral blood. This rearrangement joins TRBV6-5 to TRBJ1-1; possible D gene TRBD1, 6 bases. The sequence was obtained from a man aged 70 or older with acute or convalescent COVID-19. In DNA form, the CDR3 reads TGTGCCAGCAGGGCCACAGGGTTTGAAGCTTTCTTT. Protein: CASRATGFEAFF.